Following are 8 T cell receptor beta chains from one sample sequenced in a study of regulatory T cells in long-lasting Graves disease. Construction of the TCR beta libraries employed iRepertoire HTBI primers in conjunction with Arm-PCR of CDR3 regions. TCRdb used MiXCR to reprocess the multiplex PCR reads, holding one entry per CDR3 protein. Of 400,000 or so distinct CDR3 sequences detected, 23% appear once; the ten largest clones hold around 24%. Stated time point: persistent/refractory GD, antithyroid drugs over 5 years with positive TRAb. Extracted RNA from PBMCs served as the source of the TCR library. This sample comprised peripheral blood mononuclear cells (PBMCs), obtained when the disease was refractory, from a patient treated with antithyroid drugs. These receptors were collected from a female donor with Graves disease.

This rearrangement joins TRBV12-3 or TRBV12-4 to TRBJ2-7, with D possibly being TRBD1 (6 bases). Trimming left V 3 bases short and J 4 bases short, with 10 bases between. The CDR3 has 13 residues. CDR3 amino acids: CASSFKRGYEQYF. The CDR3 coding sequence is TGTGCCAGCAGTTTTAAGAGGGGGTACGAGCAGTACTTC.

This clonotype was detected ten times or more. V and J are TRBV12-3 or TRBV12-4 and TRBJ1-1; D gene ambiguous. The V gene lost 2 bases and the J gene lost 0 bases, with 7 bases spanning the gap. This CDR3 spans 14 amino acids. The DNA for the CDR3 is TGTGCCAGCAGTTTAAAACGGATGAACACTGAAGCTTTCTTT. This gives the protein CASSLKRMNTEAFF.

The sample holds a few counts of this clonotype. V usage is TRBV7-2 and J usage is TRBJ2-5; unclear D gene. Germline CDR1 reads SGHTA; CDR2 reads FQGNSA. This CDR3 region has 14 residues. V shed 5 bases and J shed 1 base, with 11 bases lying between them. DNA of the CDR3: TGTGCCAGCAGCCCATCAGCAGGCCAAGAGACCCAGTACTTC. It is translated as CASSPSAGQETQYF.

In this sample, this clonotype turned up a few times. The chain recombines TRBV14 with TRBJ2-6, with D unclear. The length of the CDR3 is 14 residues. Germline V CDR1 and CDR2: SGHDN, FVKESK. The V end lost 3 bases, the J end lost 4 bases, and 7 bases lay between the germline ends. The CDR3 loop reads CASSQGLGANVLTF. DNA of the CDR3: TGTGCCAGCAGCCAGGGGTTAGGGGCCAACGTCCTGACTTTC.

With respect to this clonotype: A much larger clone lies a single base off, so this may be a read error. The chain carries TRBV28 and TRBJ1-5; D gene uncertain. Germline CDR1 MDHEN, CDR2 SYDVKM. V shed 8 bases and J shed 5 bases, with 10 bases lying between them. CDR3 length: 12 amino acids. Here the CDR3 DNA reads TGTGCCAGCGGATGGGCCCATCAGCCCCAGCATTTT. Translation: CASGWAHQPQHF.

This clonotype was recorded a few times. The chain recombines TRBV12-3 or TRBV12-4 with TRBJ1-3, with 9 bases identical to TRBD1. V was clipped by 3 bases and J by 5 bases; unmatched bases: 2. The CDR3 length is 14 residues. In nucleotides, the CDR3 is TGTGCCAGCAGTTTGGGGACAGGGAGAAACACCATATATTTT. Translated: CASSLGTGRNTIYF.

This clonotype turned up a few times. This chain connects TRBV6-1 to TRBJ2-7, with 9 positions matching TRBD2. V lost 5 bases to trimming and J lost 2 bases; unmatched junction nucleotides: 10. CDR1 and CDR2 from the germline V gene are MNHNS and SASEGT. CDR3 length equals 16 residues. The CDR3, as DNA: TGTGCCAGCAGTCCCGCGGTAGCGGGGGCAACCTACGAGCAGTACTTC. This sequence encodes CASSPAVAGATYEQYF.

The CDR3 spells CASAYTANTEAFF. The CDR3, as DNA: TGTGCCAGCGCTTATACAGCGAACACTGAAGCTTTCTTT. This rearrangement joins TRBV19 to TRBJ1-1; D is undetermined. This CDR3 is 13 amino acids long. Trimming stripped 9 bases from V and 1 base from J, with 12 bases between. Germline V gene data show CDR1 as LNHDA and CDR2 as SQIVND (reference sequence).